The source of this TCR beta chain is a study of blood T cell repertoires in COVID-19. Study context: Specimens from acute and convalescent COVID-19 originated in the United States, Italy and Spain. T cells, B-cell-depleted T cells, or PBMCs supplied cDNA or gDNA.

Profiling relied on immunoSEQ multiplex PCR, and the TCRdb table lists in-frame clones only, not all of them. The sample shows 210,000 or so clones, 80% to 90% of them seen only once. The CDR3 consists of 13 residues. V lost 5 bases to trimming and J lost 4 bases, with 11 bases between them. Germline-derived CDR1 and CDR2 are SNHLY and FYNNEI. The sequence was collected from a man aged 18 to 30 with active or convalescent COVID-19. V is TRBV2 and J is TRBJ1-1; a weak D match, TRBD1 (5 bases). The sample was peripheral blood. CDR3 residues: CASSSQGGTEAFF. The DNA for the CDR3 is TGTGCCAGCAGTTCCCAGGGAGGCACTGAAGCTTTCTTT.